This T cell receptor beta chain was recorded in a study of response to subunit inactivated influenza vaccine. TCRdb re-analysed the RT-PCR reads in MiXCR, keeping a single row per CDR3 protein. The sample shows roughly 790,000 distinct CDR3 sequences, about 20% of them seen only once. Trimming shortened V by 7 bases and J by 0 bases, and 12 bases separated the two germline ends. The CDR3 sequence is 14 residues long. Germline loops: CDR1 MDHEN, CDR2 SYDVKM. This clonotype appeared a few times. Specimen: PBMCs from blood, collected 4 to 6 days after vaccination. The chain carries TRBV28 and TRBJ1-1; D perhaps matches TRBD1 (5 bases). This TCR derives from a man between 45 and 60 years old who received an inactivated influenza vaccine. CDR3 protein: CASTLGALNTEAFF. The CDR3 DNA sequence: TGTGCCAGCACCCTTGGGGCATTGAACACTGAAGCTTTCTTT.